These 31 T cell receptor beta chains share one sample of origin, sequenced in a study of shared clonotypes between healthy human individuals (dated by TCRdb to about 2020). Library preparation employed the immunoSEQ multiplex PCR assay. Sourced from immuneACCESS, this table was stored by TCRdb with only in-frame sequences that have V and J called. A share of the clones is absent; for the studies checked, an unresolved V gene accounts for under half, and the remainder has no known explanation. Counted in this sample were 2,500,000 or so clones; approximately 92% of them appeared once. Over 0.12% of the sample is held by the ten biggest clonotypes. Sample: naive CD4+ T cells sorted from blood. In the paper's terms, the cell subset or site label means: CD45RA+ positively selected. These receptors were collected from a man between 18 and 35 years old in good health.

The chain links TRBV7-6 to TRBJ2-4, with no clear D. The CDR3 totals 16 residues. The germline gives CDR1 SGHVS, CDR2 FNYEAQ. Deletions cut 5 bases from V and 0 bases from J, with 14 bases between. The DNA of the CDR3 is TGTGCCAGCAGCGACCTACAAGGCTTAGCCAAAAACATTCAGTACTTC. As protein: CASSDLQGLAKNIQYF.

The V gene is TRBV18, the J gene TRBJ2-5; 9 nucleotides line up with TRBD1. The trim removed 5 bases at V and 2 bases at J, leaving 9 bases unmatched. Looked up from germline, CDR1 is KGHSH and CDR2 is LQKENI. The CDR3 spans 16 residues. In nucleotides, the CDR3 is TGTGCCAGCTCATCCGTTCTGACAGGGGGTCAAGAGACCCAGTACTTC. Translating gives CASSSVLTGGQETQYF.

The rearrangement joins TRBV30 to TRBJ2-2; D uncertain. The CDR3 is 12 amino acids. Germline-derived CDR1 and CDR2 are GTSNPN and SVGIG (reference sequence). V dropped 2 bases and J dropped 5 bases, with 6 bases sitting between them. CDR3 sequence reads: CAWSSQTGELFF. CDR3 sequence (DNA): TGTGCCTGGAGTTCTCAGACCGGGGAGCTGTTTTTT.

A single count supports this clone. This rearrangement joins TRBV27 to TRBJ1-2, with TRBD1 matching over 7 bases. CDR3 size: 15 residues. V lost 4 bases, J lost 5 bases, and 10 bases stayed unmatched. Germline V gene lookup returns CDR1 MNHEY and CDR2 SMNVEV (reference sequence). The CDR3 loop reads CASSWGGQRGYGYTF. CDR3 bases: TGTGCCAGCAGTTGGGGGGGACAGAGGGGATATGGCTACACCTTC.

The chain recombines TRBV19 with TRBJ1-4; D call uncertain. Deletions cut 8 bases from V and 8 bases from J, with 18 bases between. Per the germline V gene, CDR1 is LNHDA and CDR2 is SQIVND (reference sequence). This CDR3 has 14 amino acids. CDR3 coding DNA: TGTGCCAGTGCCACCACTAGCATCCGCGAAAAACTGTTTTTT. It is translated as CASATTSIREKLFF.

This clone was recorded a few times. Other nucleotide sequences in the sample specify the same CDR3. The V and J genes are TRBV2 and TRBJ2-7; D gene ambiguous. Germline V lookup: CDR1 SNHLY, CDR2 FYNNEI. The V end lost 3 bases, the J end lost 6 bases, and 9 bases lay between the germline ends. The CDR3 runs to 12 residues. The CDR3 is CASSESGREQYF. CDR3 DNA: TGTGCCAGCAGTGAGTCGGGCCGCGAGCAGTACTTC.

The rearrangement links TRBV19 to TRBJ1-5, with D unresolved. Trimming removed 5 bases at V and 2 bases at J, with 25 bases between. The CDR3 spans 19 residues. In germline, CDR1 is LNHDA, CDR2 SQIVND (reference sequence). CDR3 residues: CASSLIPGRHLEGNQPQHF. The CDR3 DNA reads TGTGCCAGTAGTTTGATCCCCGGGAGACACTTAGAAGGCAATCAGCCCCAGCATTTT.

The CDR3 reads CASSRRDVGNTGELFF. As DNA, the CDR3 is TGTGCCAGCAGCCGCCGGGACGTCGGAAACACCGGGGAGCTGTTTTTT. This rearrangement joins TRBV5-8 to TRBJ2-2; the D call may be TRBD1 or TRBD2 (5 bases each). The CDR3 has 16 residues. In germline, CDR1 is SGHTS, CDR2 YDEGEE. The V and J ends lost 4 bases and 2 bases respectively, with 15 bases between them.

The chain recombines TRBV6-6 with TRBJ2-3; D gene uncertain. This CDR3 is 14 amino acids long. Trimming left V 7 bases short and J 0 bases short, with 11 bases between. Germline assignment: CDR1 MNHNY and CDR2 SVGAGI (reference sequence). The CDR3 protein is CASTARLSTDTQYF. Written as DNA, the CDR3 is TGTGCCAGCACCGCCCGGCTAAGCACAGATACGCAGTATTTT.

This clone was seen just once. The chain employs TRBV15 and TRBJ1-2; D is unresolved. The CDR3 covers 14 residues. Trimming removed 1 base from V and 2 bases from J, with 8 bases in between. Germline V lookup: CDR1 LNHNV, CDR2 YYDKDF (reference sequence). The CDR3: CATSRAAGNYGYTF. The CDR3, as DNA: TGTGCCACCAGCAGAGCGGCCGGGAACTATGGCTACACCTTC.

The chain uses TRBV5-1 and TRBJ2-5; D possibly matches TRBD1 or TRBD2 (5 bases each). The CDR3 sequence is 14 residues long. The V end lost 5 bases, the J end lost 1 base, and 12 bases lay between the germline ends. CDR1 and CDR2 (germline): SGHRS, YFSETQ. In nucleotides, the CDR3 is TGCGCCAGCAGAACCACGAGGGGCCAAGAGACCCAGTACTTC. Translating gives CASRTTRGQETQYF. The full variable domain, with the rest looked up from reference TRBV5-1 and TRBJ2-5, is KAGVTQTPRYLIKTRGQQVTLSCSPISGHRSVSWYQQTPGQGLQFLFEYFSETQRNKGNFPGRFSGRQFSNSRSEMNVSTLELGDSALYLCASRTTRGQETQYFGPGTRLLVL.

Remarks on this clone: This same CDR3 is encoded by further DNA sequences in the sample. CDR3 nucleotide sequence: TGTGCCAGCAGGGGCGGGAGTAATCAGCCCCAGCATTTT. It yields the protein CASRGGSNQPQHF. The chain links TRBV6-5 to TRBJ1-5; the D is unclear. V lost 6 bases, J lost 4 bases, and 10 bases lay in between. Germline lookup yields CDR1 MNHEY and CDR2 SVGAGI. The CDR3 length is 13 residues.

This clone was observed once. This sequence joins TRBV18 and TRBJ2-1, with D possibly TRBD2 on 5 matching bases. The CDR3 length is 15 residues. The germline V gene encodes CDR1 KGHSH and CDR2 LQKENI. V gave up 8 bases and J gave up 5 bases, with 19 bases separating them. This CDR3 reads CASPPQEATNNEQFF. The CDR3, as DNA: TGTGCCAGCCCCCCCCAGGAGGCCACTAACAATGAGCAGTTCTTC.

The genes are TRBV7-8 and TRBJ1-2; the D gene is possibly TRBD1 (6 bases). The germline V and J ends were trimmed by 2 bases and 1 base, with 11 bases remaining between them. The CDR3 length is 15 residues. Germline V CDR1 and CDR2: SGHVS, FQNEAQ. The CDR3 region is CASSLSTGGNYGYTF. The CDR3 nucleotides read TGTGCCAGCAGCTTATCGACAGGTGGTAACTATGGCTACACCTTC. Combining the CDR3 with reference TRBV7-8 and TRBJ1-2 gives the whole variable domain GAGVSQSPRYKVAKRGQDVALRCDPISGHVSLFWYQQALGQGPEFLTYFQNEAQLDKSGLPSDRFFAERPEGSVSTLKIQRTQQEDSAVYLCASSLSTGGNYGYTFGSGTRLTVV.

The chain has TRBV6-6 and TRBJ2-7; D tentatively reads TRBD1 or TRBD2 (5 bases each). Trimming pared 5 bases from V and 4 bases from J, leaving 15 bases between. The CDR3 runs to 14 residues. CDR1 and CDR2 from the germline V gene are MNHNY and SVGAGI (reference sequence). DNA for the CDR3: TGTGCCAGCAGTCACGGGACCTGGGCGTACGAGCAGTACTTC. Amino acids: CASSHGTWAYEQYF.

V is TRBV11-2 and J is TRBJ2-3, with unresolved D. Germline V lookup: CDR1 SGHAT, CDR2 FQNNGV. The CDR3 covers 12 residues. V lost 2 bases, J lost 5 bases, and 5 bases lay in between. CDR3 sequence (DNA): TGTGCCAGCAGCTTATTGAGAGATACGCAGTATTTT. Protein sequence: CASSLLRDTQYF.

This clone showed up just once. The chain uses TRBV6-6 and TRBJ1-1; D is ambiguous. The germline V gene has CDR1 MNHNY and CDR2 SVGAGI (reference sequence). This CDR3 comprises 13 residues. Trimming took 0 bases from V and 7 from J, leaving 9 bases between them. CDR3 nucleotides: TGTGCCAGCAGTTACTCGGGCGGTCATGAAGCTTTCTTT. Residues: CASSYSGGHEAFF.

This rearrangement joins TRBV30 to TRBJ1-1; D is perhaps TRBD1 (6 bases). V was shortened by 5 bases and J by 2 bases, with 12 bases between the two germline ends. The V gene's germline CDR1 is GTSNPN and CDR2 SVGIG (reference sequence). CDR3 length: 13 residues. The CDR3 is CAWEGQINTEAFF. The CDR3 coding sequence is TGTGCCTGGGAAGGACAGATTAACACTGAAGCTTTCTTT. The full variable domain, its missing parts supplied by reference TRBV30 and TRBJ1-1, is SQTIHQWPATLVQPVGSPLSLECTVEGTSNPNLYWYRQAAGRGLQLLFYSVGIGQISSEVPQNLSASRPQDRQFILSSKKLLLSDSGFYLCAWEGQINTEAFFGQGTRLTVV.

The chain uses TRBV11-2 and TRBJ2-5; weak D call: TRBD1 (6 bases). The CDR3 totals 11 residues. Germline CDR1 reads SGHAT; CDR2 reads FQNNGV. Trimming took off 10 bases at V and 9 bases at J, with 15 bases between the two ends. CDR3 sequence: CAILFGGSQYF. The CDR3 nucleotides are TGTGCCATCCTCTTTGGGGGCTCCCAGTACTTC.

Remarks on this clone: The identical CDR3 is also encoded by other nucleotide sequences in the sample. V and J are TRBV10-3 and TRBJ2-1; D is ambiguous. Germline lookup yields CDR1 ENHRY and CDR2 SYGVKD. This CDR3 region has 12 residues. The V end was cut by 3 bases, the J end by 5 bases, with 5 bases between. DNA of the CDR3: TGTGCCATCAGTGATGGCAACAATGAGCAGTTCTTC. It translates to CAISDGNNEQFF.

CDR3 DNA: TGTGCCAGCAGCTCCAAACAGAGCCTTACGCAGTATTTT. The encoded protein is CASSSKQSLTQYF. The chain couples TRBV11-3 to TRBJ2-3; D not resolved. The V gene's germline CDR1 is SGHNT and CDR2 YENEEA. This CDR3 contains 13 residues. Trimming removed 4 bases from V and 8 bases from J, with 13 bases in between. Full variable domain (missing parts from reference TRBV11-3 and TRBJ2-3): EAGVVQSPRYKIIEKKQPVAFWCNPISGHNTLYWYLQNLGQGPELLIRYENEEAVDDSQLPKDRFSAERLKGVDSTLKIQPAELGDSAVYLCASSSKQSLTQYFGPGTRLTVL.

The J gene is TRBJ2-3, the V gene TRBV7-2; 9 positions agree with TRBD2. The CDR3 length is 16 residues. J lost 4 bases, V lost 3 bases, and 8 bases had no gene match. The germline CDR1 and CDR2 sequences are SGHTA and FQGNSA. Here the CDR3 reads CASSLGRLAGPDTQYF. The CDR3 DNA follows: TGTGCCAGCAGCTTGGGGCGCCTAGCGGGGCCAGATACGCAGTATTTT.

The chain employs TRBV9 and TRBJ2-5; 11 bases fit TRBD1. V lost 0 bases to trimming and J lost 6 bases; unmatched junction nucleotides: 4. This CDR3 is built from 15 residues. Germline CDR1 is SGDLS and CDR2 is YYNGEE. The CDR3 coding sequence is TGTGCCAGCAGCGTAGGGGACAGGGGGATGAAGACCCAGTACTTC. Translated: CASSVGDRGMKTQYF. The full variable domain, completed using reference TRBV9 and TRBJ2-5, is DSGVTQTPKHLITATGQRVTLRCSPRSGDLSVYWYQQSLDQGLQFLIQYYNGEERAKGNILERFSAQQFPDLHSELNLSSLELGDSALYFCASSVGDRGMKTQYFGPGTRLLVL.

A remark on this clone: The DNA is left out, because the CDR3 cannot be placed on it with certainty; the CDR3 is given as TCRdb lists it. This chain links TRBV12-2 with TRBJ1-6. TRBV12-2 constitutes a pseudogene. 19 amino acids form the CDR3, both terminal residues included. CDR3 protein: CASRPFGRGAGDHNSPLHF.

V usage is TRBV4-1 and J usage is TRBJ2-7; 13 bases map to TRBD2. The CDR3 sequence is 19 residues long. Germline V gene data show CDR1 as MGHRA and CDR2 as YSYEKL. After removal of 1 base from V and 5 bases from J, the junction contained 14 bases not matched to a gene. The CDR3 coding sequence is TGCGCCAGCAGCCAAGGCGGCACTAGCGGGAGGGCCCTCTGGGACGAGCAGTACTTC. Translation gives CASSQGGTSGRALWDEQYF.

This clone appeared once. The chain couples TRBV7-2 to TRBJ2-1; the D is unclear. V was pared by 3 bases and J by 0 bases, with 9 bases between. Germline CDR1 and CDR2: SGHTA and FQGNSA. This CDR3 contains 15 residues. CDR3 DNA: TGTGCCAGCAGCTTCGGCGTAAGCTCCTACAATGAGCAGTTCTTC. It codes for CASSFGVSSYNEQFF.

This chain links TRBV5-1 with TRBJ2-7, with TRBD2 matching over 12 bases. The length of the CDR3 is 19 residues. The V and J ends lost 0 bases and 2 bases, in that order; junction bases with no gene match: 12. Per germline, CDR1 SGHRS and CDR2 YFSETQ. This chain's CDR3 is CASSLGKLAGGPRPYEQYF. The DNA of the CDR3 is TGCGCCAGCAGCTTGGGGAAGCTAGCGGGGGGGCCACGTCCCTACGAGCAGTACTTC.

The chain recombines TRBV11-2 with TRBJ2-7; D is perhaps TRBD1 (6 bases). Germline V gene sequence: CDR1 SGHAT, CDR2 FQNNGV. Trimming left V 2 bases short and J 3 bases short, with 20 bases between. The CDR3 extends over 17 amino acids. CDR3 coding DNA: TGTGCCAGCAGCTTAAGGGGGACAAACTATGCCGGCTACGAGCAGTACTTC. Amino acid sequence: CASSLRGTNYAGYEQYF.

The chain couples TRBV6-1 to TRBJ2-5; 10 bases line up with TRBD1. CDR3 length: 17 amino acids. With 1 base clipped from V and 5 bases from J, the junction kept 10 bases outside the gene matches. CDR1 and CDR2 from the germline V gene are MNHNS and SASEGT. The CDR3 protein is CASSEERTGGWWETQYF. CDR3 nucleotide sequence: TGTGCCAGCAGTGAAGAAAGGACAGGGGGTTGGTGGGAGACCCAGTACTTC.

This chain connects TRBV6-5 to TRBJ2-7; TRBD2 might be the D (5 bases). The CDR3 extends over 16 amino acids. Trimming shortened V by 0 bases and J by 4 bases, and 16 bases separated the two germline ends. The germline gives CDR1 MNHEY, CDR2 SVGAGI. CDR3 in amino acids: CASSYSIPSRQYEQYF. In nucleotides, the CDR3 is TGTGCCAGCAGTTACTCGATTCCTAGCCGGCAATACGAGCAGTACTTC.

About this clone: This CDR3 is also generated by other DNA sequences in the sample. The gene calls are TRBV30 and TRBJ1-6; TRBD1 agrees at 8 bases. Germline V CDR1 and CDR2: GTSNPN, SVGIG (reference sequence). The V segment lost 2 bases and the J segment 7 bases; nucleotides outside the gene matches: 4. This CDR3 has 14 residues. The CDR3 region is CAWSSTGGNSPLHF. DNA of the CDR3: TGTGCCTGGAGTAGTACAGGGGGGAATTCACCCCTCCACTTT.